This entry concerns a single TCR beta chain. Methods used by the authors: By means of reference gene primer amplification, nucleated cell counts were estimated. Measured with immunoSEQ multiplex PCR; TCRdb has only the in-frame clones, and not every one. V, J and clone size are those of that table, while D and trimming were read from the DNA. The sample shows hundreds of thousands of clones, approximately 86% of them seen only once. This entry comes from a study of blood T cell repertoires in COVID-19. Study overall: The study drew acute and convalescent COVID-19 samples from the United States, Italy and Spain. T cells, B-cell-depleted T cells, or PBMCs provided the cDNA or gDNA that served as material.

CDR3 length equals 13 residues. V lost 3 bases and J lost 9, with 14 bases in between. CDR1 and CDR2 (germline): GTSNPN, SVGIG (reference sequence). V and J are TRBV30 and TRBJ2-2; tentative D call: TRBD1 (6 bases). Material for sequencing was peripheral blood. This TCR was sampled from a man between 65 and 85 years old with acute or convalescent COVID-19. CDR3 in amino acids: CAWSKQGRRELFF. In DNA form, the CDR3 reads TGTGCCTGGAGCAAACAGGGTCGGCGGGAGCTGTTTTTT. Based on the CDR3 plus reference TRBV30 and TRBJ2-2, the full variable domain is SQTIHQWPATLVQPVGSPLSLECTVEGTSNPNLYWYRQAAGRGLQLLFYSVGIGQISSEVPQNLSASRPQDRQFILSSKKLLLSDSGFYLCAWSKQGRRELFFGEGSRLTVL.